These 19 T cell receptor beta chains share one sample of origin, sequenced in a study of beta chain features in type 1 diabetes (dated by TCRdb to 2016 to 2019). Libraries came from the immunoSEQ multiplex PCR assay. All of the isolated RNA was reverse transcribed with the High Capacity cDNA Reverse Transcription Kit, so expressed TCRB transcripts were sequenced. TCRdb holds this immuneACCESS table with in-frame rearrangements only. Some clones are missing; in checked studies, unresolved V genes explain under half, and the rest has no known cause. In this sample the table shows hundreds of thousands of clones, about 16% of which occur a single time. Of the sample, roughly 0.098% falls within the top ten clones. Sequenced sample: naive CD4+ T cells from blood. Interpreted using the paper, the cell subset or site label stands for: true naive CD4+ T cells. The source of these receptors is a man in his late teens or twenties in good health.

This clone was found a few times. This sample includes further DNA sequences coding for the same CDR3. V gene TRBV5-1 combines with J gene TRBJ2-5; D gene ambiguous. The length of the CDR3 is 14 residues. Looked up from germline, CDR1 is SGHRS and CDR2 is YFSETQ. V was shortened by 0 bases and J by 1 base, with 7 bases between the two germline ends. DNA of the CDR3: TGCGCCAGCAGCTTGGGGGCAGCCCAAGAGACCCAGTACTTC. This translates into CASSLGAAQETQYF. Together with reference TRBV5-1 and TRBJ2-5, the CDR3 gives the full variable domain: KAGVTQTPRYLIKTRGQQVTLSCSPISGHRSVSWYQQTPGQGLQFLFEYFSETQRNKGNFPGRFSGRQFSNSRSEMNVSTLELGDSALYLCASSLGAAQETQYFGPGTRLLVL.

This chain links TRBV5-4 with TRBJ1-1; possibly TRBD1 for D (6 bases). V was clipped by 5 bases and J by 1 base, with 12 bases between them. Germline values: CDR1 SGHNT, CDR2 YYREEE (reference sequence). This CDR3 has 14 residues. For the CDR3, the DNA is TGTGCCAGCAGAGTCCAGGGGCCGAACACTGAAGCTTTCTTT. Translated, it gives CASRVQGPNTEAFF.

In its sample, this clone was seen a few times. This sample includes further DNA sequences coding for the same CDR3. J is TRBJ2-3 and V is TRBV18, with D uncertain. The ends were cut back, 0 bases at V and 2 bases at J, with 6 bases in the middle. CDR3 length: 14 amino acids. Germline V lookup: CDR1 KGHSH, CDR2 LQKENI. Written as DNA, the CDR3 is TGTGCCAGCTCACCACCCCTTCACACAGATACGCAGTATTTT. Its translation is CASSPPLHTDTQYF.

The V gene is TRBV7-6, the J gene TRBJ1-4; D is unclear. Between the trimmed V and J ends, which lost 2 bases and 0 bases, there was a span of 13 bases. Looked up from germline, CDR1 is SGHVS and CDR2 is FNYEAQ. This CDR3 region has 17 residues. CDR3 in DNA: TGTGCCAGCAGCTTAAGTATTTTGAGTGCAACTAATGAAAAACTGTTTTTT. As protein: CASSLSILSATNEKLFF.

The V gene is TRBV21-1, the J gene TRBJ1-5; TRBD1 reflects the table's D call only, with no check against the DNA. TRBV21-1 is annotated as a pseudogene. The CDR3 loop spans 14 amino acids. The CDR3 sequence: CASPNSQSNQPQHF. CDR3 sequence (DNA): TGTGCCAGCCCGAACAGCCAGAGCAATCAGCCCCAGCATTTT.

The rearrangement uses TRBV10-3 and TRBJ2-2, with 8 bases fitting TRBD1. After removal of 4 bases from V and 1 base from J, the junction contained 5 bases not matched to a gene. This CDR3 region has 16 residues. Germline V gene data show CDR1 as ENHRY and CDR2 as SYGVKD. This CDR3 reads CAISAIGTGNTGELFF. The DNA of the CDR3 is TGTGCCATCAGTGCCATCGGGACAGGGAACACCGGGGAGCTGTTTTTT.

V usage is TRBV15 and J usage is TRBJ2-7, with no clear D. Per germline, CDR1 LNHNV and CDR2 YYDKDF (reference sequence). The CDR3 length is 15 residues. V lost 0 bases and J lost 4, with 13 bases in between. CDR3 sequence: CATSRDGPPGYEQYF. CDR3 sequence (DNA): TGTGCCACCAGCAGAGATGGCCCCCCCGGGTACGAGCAGTACTTC.

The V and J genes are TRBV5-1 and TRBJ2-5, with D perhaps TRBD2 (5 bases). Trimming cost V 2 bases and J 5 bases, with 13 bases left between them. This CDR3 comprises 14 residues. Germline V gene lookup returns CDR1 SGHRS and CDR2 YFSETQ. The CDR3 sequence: CASSFSGQRETQYF. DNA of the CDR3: TGCGCCAGCAGCTTTTCGGGCCAGCGGGAGACCCAGTACTTC.

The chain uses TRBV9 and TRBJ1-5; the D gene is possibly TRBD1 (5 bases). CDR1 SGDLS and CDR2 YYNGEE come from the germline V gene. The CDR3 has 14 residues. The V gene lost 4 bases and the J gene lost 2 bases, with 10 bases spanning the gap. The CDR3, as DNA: TGTGCCAGCAGCAGGGGAAACGGCAATCAGCCCCAGCATTTT. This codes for CASSRGNGNQPQHF.

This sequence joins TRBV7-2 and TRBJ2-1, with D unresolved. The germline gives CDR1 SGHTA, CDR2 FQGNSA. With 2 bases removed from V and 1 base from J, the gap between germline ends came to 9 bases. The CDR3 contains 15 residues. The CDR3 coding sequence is TGTGCCAGCAGCTTAAGGGATCGGTCCTACAATGAGCAGTTCTTC. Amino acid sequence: CASSLRDRSYNEQFF.

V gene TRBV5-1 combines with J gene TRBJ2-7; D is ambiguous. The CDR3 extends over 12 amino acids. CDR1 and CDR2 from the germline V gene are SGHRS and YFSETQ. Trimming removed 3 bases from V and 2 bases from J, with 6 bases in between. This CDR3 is CASSWGTYEQYF. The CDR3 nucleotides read TGCGCCAGCAGCTGGGGAACCTACGAGCAGTACTTC.

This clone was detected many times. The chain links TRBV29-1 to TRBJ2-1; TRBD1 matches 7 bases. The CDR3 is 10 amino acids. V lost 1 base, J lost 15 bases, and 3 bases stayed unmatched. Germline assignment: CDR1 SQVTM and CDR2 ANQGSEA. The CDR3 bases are TGCAGCGTTGAAGGACAGGGATCGTTCTTC. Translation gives CSVEGQGSFF.

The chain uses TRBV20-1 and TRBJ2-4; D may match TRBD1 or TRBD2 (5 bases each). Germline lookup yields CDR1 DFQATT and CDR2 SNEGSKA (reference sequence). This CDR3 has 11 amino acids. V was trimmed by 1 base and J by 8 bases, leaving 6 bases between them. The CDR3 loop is CSARVGDIQYF. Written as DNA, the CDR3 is TGCAGTGCTAGAGTGGGGGACATTCAGTACTTC.

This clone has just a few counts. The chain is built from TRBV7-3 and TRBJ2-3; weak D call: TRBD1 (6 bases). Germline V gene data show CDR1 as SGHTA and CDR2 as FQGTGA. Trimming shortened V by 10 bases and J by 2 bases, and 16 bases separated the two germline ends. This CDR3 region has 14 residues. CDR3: CATSADRFTDTQYF. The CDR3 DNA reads TGTGCCACTTCAGCTGACAGGTTCACAGATACGCAGTATTTT.

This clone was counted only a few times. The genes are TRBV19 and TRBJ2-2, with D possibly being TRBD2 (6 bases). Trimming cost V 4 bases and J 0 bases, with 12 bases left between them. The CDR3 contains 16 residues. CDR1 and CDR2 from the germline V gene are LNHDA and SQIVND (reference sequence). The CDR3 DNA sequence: TGTGCCAGTAGTAGGGCGGAGGGCCCGAACACCGGGGAGCTGTTTTTT. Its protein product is CASSRAEGPNTGELFF.

CDR3 DNA sequence: TGCGCCAGCAGCTTGGCCAGTAGGAGGGGCGAGCAGTACTTC. Protein product: CASSLASRRGEQYF. V gene TRBV5-1 combines with J gene TRBJ2-7; TRBD2 is a possible D gene (6 bases). With 0 bases removed from V and 6 bases from J, the gap between germline ends came to 13 bases. CDR3 size: 14 residues. Per the germline V gene, CDR1 is SGHRS and CDR2 is YFSETQ.

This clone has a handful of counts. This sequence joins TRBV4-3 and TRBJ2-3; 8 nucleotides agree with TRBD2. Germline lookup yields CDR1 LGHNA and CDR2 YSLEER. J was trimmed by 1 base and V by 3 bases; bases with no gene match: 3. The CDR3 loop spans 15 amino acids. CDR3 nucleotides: TGCGCCAGCAGCCACGGGGGGGGGCGCACAGATACGCAGTATTTT. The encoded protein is CASSHGGGRTDTQYF.

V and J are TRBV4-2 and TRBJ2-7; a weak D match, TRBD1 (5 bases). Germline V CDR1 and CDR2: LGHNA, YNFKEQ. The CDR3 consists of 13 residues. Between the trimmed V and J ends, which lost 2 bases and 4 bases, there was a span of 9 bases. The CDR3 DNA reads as TGTGCCAGCAGCCAACAACAGGATTACGAGCAGTACTTC. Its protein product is CASSQQQDYEQYF.

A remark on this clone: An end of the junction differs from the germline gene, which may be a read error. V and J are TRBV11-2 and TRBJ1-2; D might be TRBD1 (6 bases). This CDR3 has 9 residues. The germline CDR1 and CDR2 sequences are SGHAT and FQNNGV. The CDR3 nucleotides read TGTGCCAGGACCCATAAGGGGGCCTTC. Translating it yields CARTHKGAF.